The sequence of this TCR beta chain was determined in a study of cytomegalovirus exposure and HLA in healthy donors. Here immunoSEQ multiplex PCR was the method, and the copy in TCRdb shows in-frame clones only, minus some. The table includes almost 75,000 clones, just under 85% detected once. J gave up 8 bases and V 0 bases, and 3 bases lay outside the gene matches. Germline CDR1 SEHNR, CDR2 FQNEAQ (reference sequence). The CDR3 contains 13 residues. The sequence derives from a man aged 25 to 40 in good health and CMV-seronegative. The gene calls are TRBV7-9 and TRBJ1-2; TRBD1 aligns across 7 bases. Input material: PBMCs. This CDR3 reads CASSLAGTEGYTF. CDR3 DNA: TGTGCCAGCAGCTTAGCTGGGACAGAAGGCTACACCTTC.